Following are 8 T cell receptor beta chains from one sample sequenced in a study of cytomegalovirus exposure and HLA in healthy donors. Primers: 60 Vbeta forward and 13 Jbeta reverse. Repertoires were generated with immunoSEQ multiplex PCR, while TCRdb's copy carries only in-frame clones and drops some. The repertoire holds some 120,000 clones, with approximately 80% as singletons. The sample comprised PBMCs. The receptors derive from a woman aged 18-29 years in good health and CMV-seropositive.

CDR3 in DNA: TGTGCCAGCAGCGTCTTCACAGATACGCAGTATTTT. Translated, it gives CASSVFTDTQYF. V is TRBV9 and J is TRBJ2-3; D gene ambiguous. From germline, CDR1 is SGDLS and CDR2 YYNGEE. Trimming took off 2 bases at V and 2 bases at J, with 3 bases between the two ends. The CDR3 covers 12 residues.

The V and J genes are TRBV5-4 and TRBJ1-6; 9 bases align to TRBD1. Germline lookup yields CDR1 SGHNT and CDR2 YYREEE (reference sequence). V gave up 4 bases and J gave up 10 bases; unmatched junction bases: 6. The CDR3 totals 14 residues. CDR3 amino acids: CASSRTGARSPLHF. CDR3 nucleotides: TGTGCCAGCAGCCGGACAGGGGCACGGTCACCCCTCCACTTT.

The J gene is TRBJ1-2, the V gene TRBV15; D possibly corresponds to TRBD1 (6 bases). The CDR3 spans 14 residues. Per the germline V gene, CDR1 is LNHNV and CDR2 is YYDKDF (reference sequence). With 0 bases removed from V and 7 bases from J, the gap between germline ends came to 12 bases. CDR3 sequence: CATSRDTGPTGYTF. The DNA of the CDR3 is TGTGCCACCAGCAGAGATACAGGGCCTACTGGCTACACCTTC.

J is TRBJ2-7 and V is TRBV6-5; a weak D match, TRBD2 (5 bases). The V and J ends lost 4 bases and 6 bases respectively, with 13 bases between them. Per the germline V gene, CDR1 is MNHEY and CDR2 is SVGAGI. CDR3 length equals 13 residues. The CDR3 sequence: CASSSTEEGEQYF. The CDR3 nucleotides are TGTGCCAGCAGTTCCACGGAAGAGGGCGAGCAGTACTTC.

V gene TRBV5-1 combines with J gene TRBJ2-5; D might be TRBD2 (5 bases). Trimming removed 4 bases at V and 1 base at J, with 8 bases between. Germline V gene lookup returns CDR1 SGHRS and CDR2 YFSETQ. The CDR3 is 13 amino acids. CDR3 nucleotides: TGCGCCAGCAGCCCGCGGGTCCAAGAGACCCAGTACTTC. Translated: CASSPRVQETQYF.

The gene calls are TRBV6-5 and TRBJ2-7, with D tentatively TRBD1 (6 bases). This CDR3 spans 15 amino acids. Germline lookup yields CDR1 MNHEY and CDR2 SVGAGI. Trimming cost V 4 bases and J 0 bases, with 13 bases left between them. CDR3 region: CASSLLTGSSYEQYF. The DNA for the CDR3 is TGTGCCAGCAGTTTATTGACAGGTTCCTCCTACGAGCAGTACTTC.

The chain recombines TRBV28 with TRBJ2-4, with 11 positions matching TRBD2. Trimming removed 6 bases from V and 5 bases from J; junction bases left unmatched: 3. CDR1 MDHEN and CDR2 SYDVKM come from the germline V gene. The CDR3 is 14 residues long. In nucleotides, the CDR3 is TGTGCCAGCAGCCCGGGACTAGCGGAAAACATTCAGTACTTC. This sequence encodes CASSPGLAENIQYF.

Comment on this clone: Because it lacks the conserved phenylalanine or tryptophan at the end, this CDR3 is likely a read error. The chain recombines TRBV7-2 with TRBJ1-2; 8 bases line up with TRBD1. The length of the CDR3 is 12 residues. Germline V gene lookup returns CDR1 SGHTA and CDR2 FQGNSA. Trimming cost V 5 bases and J 8 bases; bases outside gene matches: 4. In nucleotides, the CDR3 is TGTGCCAGCAGCCCTGGACAGGGAGGCTACACCTCC. Protein: CASSPGQGGYTS.